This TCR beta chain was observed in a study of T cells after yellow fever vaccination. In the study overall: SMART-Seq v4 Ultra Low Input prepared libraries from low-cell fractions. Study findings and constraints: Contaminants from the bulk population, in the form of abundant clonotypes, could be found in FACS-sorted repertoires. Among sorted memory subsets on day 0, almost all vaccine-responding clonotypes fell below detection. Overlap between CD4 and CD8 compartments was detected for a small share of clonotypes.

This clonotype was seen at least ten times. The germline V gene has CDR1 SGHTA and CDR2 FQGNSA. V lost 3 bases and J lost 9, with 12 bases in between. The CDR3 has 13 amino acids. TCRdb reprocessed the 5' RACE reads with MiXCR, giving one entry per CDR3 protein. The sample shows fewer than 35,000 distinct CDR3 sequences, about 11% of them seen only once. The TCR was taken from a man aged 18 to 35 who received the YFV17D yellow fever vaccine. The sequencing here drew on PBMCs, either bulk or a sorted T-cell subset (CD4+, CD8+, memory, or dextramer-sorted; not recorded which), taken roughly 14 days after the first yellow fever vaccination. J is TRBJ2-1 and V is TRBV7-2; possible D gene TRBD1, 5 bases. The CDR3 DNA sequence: TGTGCCAGCAGCTTCATCCAGGGAACTGAGCAGTTCTTC. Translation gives CASSFIQGTEQFF.